This TCR beta chain was identified during a study of PD-1 blockade in classical Hodgkin lymphoma. As for the study in general: Intravenous delivery of nivolumab at 3 mg/kg to patients occurred every 2 weeks.

Here immunoSEQ multiplex PCR was the method, and the copy in TCRdb shows in-frame clones only, minus some. The data hold 100,000 or so clones, with over 75% observed a single time. The CDR3 runs 14 residues. Germline V CDR1 and CDR2: GTSNPN, SVGIG (reference sequence). Trimming removed 4 bases from V and 0 bases from J, with 9 bases in between. Study observations and caveats: Newly diagnosed patients had baseline TCR diversity that was reportedly lower than that of healthy donors.

Described time point: cycle 4 day 1 (C4D1), after less than seven weeks of nivolumab. Each patient experienced a relapse that followed autologous stem cell transplantation, and brentuximab vedotin exposure varied. This clone appeared a single time. No antigen is known for it. V and J are TRBV30 and TRBJ1-4; D remains ambiguous. The TCR originated in a human donor with classical Hodgkin lymphoma. This material consisted of peripheral blood mononuclear cells (PBMCs), taken before the fourth cycle of nivolumab. Here the CDR3 reads CAWTEFATNEKLFF. The CDR3 bases are TGTGCCTGGACCGAGTTTGCAACTAATGAAAAACTGTTTTTT.